Presented here are 8 T cell receptor beta chains from one specimen sequenced in a study of cytomegalovirus exposure and HLA in healthy donors. PCR involved 60 Vbeta and 13 Jbeta primers. Clones were read by immunoSEQ multiplex PCR, and TCRdb kept only the in-frame ones, dropping some. The top ten clones hold approximately 2% of a sample with about 170,000 clones, about three quarters of them seen once. Sequenced material: PBMCs. The receptors derive from a female donor in good health and CMV-seronegative.

This clone has only one observation. The genes are TRBV18 and TRBJ2-1; D remains unclear. Per the germline V gene, CDR1 is KGHSH and CDR2 is LQKENI. Between the trimmed V and J ends, which lost 0 bases and 8 bases, there was a span of 8 bases. The CDR3 has 13 residues. CDR3 DNA: TGTGCCAGCTCACCACCTTCGGCGGATGAGCAGTTCTTC. Encoded protein: CASSPPSADEQFF.

This clone has just a few counts. The chain recombines TRBV6-5 with TRBJ1-1; TRBD1 might be the D (5 bases). The length of the CDR3 is 15 residues. V lost 5 bases to trimming and J lost 1 base, with 14 bases between them. The germline V gene has CDR1 MNHEY and CDR2 SVGAGI. The chain's CDR3 is CASSLNRHPNTEAFF. The CDR3 DNA reads as TGTGCCAGCAGTCTTAACAGGCACCCGAACACTGAAGCTTTCTTT.

The chain is built from TRBV27 and TRBJ2-7, with TRBD2 identical over 9 bases. The CDR3 is made up of 14 amino acids. Per germline, CDR1 MNHEY and CDR2 SMNVEV (reference sequence). V lost 7 bases, J lost 2 bases, and 6 bases stayed unmatched. The CDR3 protein is CASTARGGPYEQYF. The CDR3 DNA is TGTGCCAGCACCGCGCGGGGGGGCCCCTACGAGCAGTACTTC.

V is TRBV14 and J is TRBJ2-5; a weak D match, TRBD1 (5 bases). Germline CDR1 and CDR2: SGHDN and FVKESK. This CDR3 is built from 16 residues. V lost 1 base and J 4 bases, leaving 16 bases between the germline ends. The CDR3 nucleotides are TGTGCCAGCAGCCAAGTAAGGGGTTATTCGGGAGAGACCCAGTACTTC. Translated, it gives CASSQVRGYSGETQYF.

This clone was seen once. The chain couples TRBV29-1 to TRBJ1-1; 9 bases are a match to TRBD1. V dropped 7 bases and J dropped 7; count of bases not matched to a gene: 10. This CDR3 has 13 amino acids. From germline, CDR1 is SQVTM and CDR2 ANQGSEA. The CDR3 DNA reads as TGCAGCGCCTTACAGGGGGCGCGGGATGAAGCTTTCTTT. This translates into CSALQGARDEAFF.

The chain carries TRBV7-9 and TRBJ2-7, with 8 bases aligning to TRBD1. After removal of 4 bases from V and 0 bases from J, the junction contained 5 bases not matched to a gene. This CDR3 comprises 15 residues. Germline-derived CDR1 and CDR2 are SEHNR and FQNEAQ (reference sequence). The CDR3 region is CASSYRGSLSYEQYF. DNA for the CDR3: TGTGCCAGCAGCTACAGGGGGTCCCTCTCCTACGAGCAGTACTTC.

A note on this clone: Other DNA variants within this sample encode the same CDR3. The chain uses TRBV5-1 and TRBJ2-3; 8 bases agree with TRBD1. CDR3 length: 15 residues. Germline lookup yields CDR1 SGHRS and CDR2 YFSETQ. Losses at the gene ends were 1 base for V and 4 bases for J; bases not matched to a gene: 5. CDR3 nucleotide sequence: TGCGCCAGCAGCTTGCCCGGACAGGGTTCAGATACGCAGTATTTT. Encoded protein: CASSLPGQGSDTQYF.

The chain joins TRBV18 to TRBJ1-3; the match to TRBD1 covers 8 bases. The CDR3 consists of 14 residues. V shed 3 bases and J 6 bases; nucleotides not matched to a gene: 4. Germline CDR1 and CDR2: KGHSH and LQKENI. The CDR3 nucleotides read TGTGCCAGCTCACCGGACAGGGTCGTAAACACCATATATTTT. Protein sequence: CASSPDRVVNTIYF.